A single sample gave rise to the 7 T cell receptor beta chains below, sequenced in a study of T cells in Graves' hyperthyroidism and ophthalmopathy. Amplification targeted TCR beta CDR3 regions from RNA transcripts. First-round RT-PCR of the TCR CDR3 relied on the HTBI primer set. TCRdb called the multiplex PCR reads again in MiXCR, with one record for every CDR3 protein. The sample includes about 840,000 distinct CDR3 sequences, more than 30% seen only once; the top ten take 7.5% to 9.5%. The material sequenced was blood. Source of these receptors: a young man with Graves' hyperthyroidism.

The CDR3 DNA is TGTGCCAGCAGCTTATCGGGGGGGGCGCCAAGCTACGAGCAGTACTTC. Translation: CASSLSGGAPSYEQYF. This chain links TRBV7-2 with TRBJ2-7; 8 positions agree with TRBD2. J gave up 3 bases and V 2 bases, and 9 bases lay outside the gene matches. The germline V gene encodes CDR1 SGHTA and CDR2 FQGNSA. The CDR3 loop spans 16 amino acids. The whole variable domain, remainder taken from reference TRBV7-2 and TRBJ2-7, is GAGVSQSPSNKVTEKGKDVELRCDPISGHTALYWYRQSLGQGLEFLIYFQGNSAPDKSGLPSDRFSAERTGGSVSTLTIQRTQQEDSAVYLCASSLSGGAPSYEQYFGPGTRLTVT.

In this sample, this clonotype turned up once. This chain links TRBV19 with TRBJ1-1, with D perhaps matching TRBD1 (5 bases). The V end lost 7 bases, the J end lost 1 base, and 16 bases lay between the germline ends. CDR3 size: 15 residues. From germline, CDR1 is LNHDA and CDR2 SQIVND (reference sequence). This CDR3 reads CASTPRESANTEAFF. The CDR3 DNA reads TGTGCCAGTACCCCCAGGGAGTCGGCGAACACTGAAGCTTTCTTT.

Comment on this clonotype: One junction end disagrees with the germline gene, perhaps due to a read error. The J gene is TRBJ1-5, the V gene TRBV5-5, with D hard to call. The V gene's germline CDR1 is SGHKS and CDR2 YYEKEE (reference sequence). The CDR3 runs 11 residues. The chain's CDR3 is CVSSFGQPQHF. CDR3 coding DNA: TGTGTCAGCAGCTTTGGTCAGCCCCAGCATTTT.

The rearrangement joins TRBV6-5 to TRBJ2-7; D is ambiguous. This CDR3 has 13 amino acids. CDR1 and CDR2 (germline): MNHEY, SVGAGI. Trimming shortened V by 5 bases and J by 5 bases, and 13 bases separated the two germline ends. CDR3 in DNA: TGTGCCAGCAGTGCTAGGTATAGCCACGAGCAGTACTTC. This gives the protein CASSARYSHEQYF.

This clonotype was counted only a few times. This chain joins TRBV5-1 and TRBJ2-7; 7 bases agree with TRBD2. Trimming took 2 bases from V and 1 from J; bases not matched to a gene: 6. The CDR3 sequence is 15 residues long. Germline CDR1 and CDR2: SGHRS and YFSETQ. This CDR3 is CASSLFTGGSYEQYF. The CDR3 region has the DNA TGCGCCAGCAGCTTATTTACGGGGGGATCCTACGAGCAGTACTTC.

The rearrangement joins TRBV2 to TRBJ2-3; 7 positions match TRBD1. CDR1 SNHLY and CDR2 FYNNEI come from the germline V gene. The CDR3 is made up of 17 amino acids. Unmatched junction bases numbered 8, after V lost 1 base and J lost 1 base. For the CDR3, the DNA is TGTGCCAGCAGTGAAGGGGGACAGAGCCAGGGCACAGATACGCAGTATTTT. This codes for CASSEGGQSQGTDTQYF.

This clonotype has at least ten counts. The chain uses TRBV15 and TRBJ1-4, with D possibly being TRBD1 (5 bases). With 1 base removed from V and 8 bases from J, the gap between germline ends came to 11 bases. The CDR3 is 14 amino acids. Germline lookup yields CDR1 LNHNV and CDR2 YYDKDF (reference sequence). The chain's CDR3 is CATSRGVEGEKLFF. The CDR3 bases are TGTGCCACCAGCAGAGGTGTCGAGGGGGAAAAACTGTTTTTT.